A few counts support the clone carrying this T cell receptor beta chain. Antigen unknown. This sample is drawn from a study of early T cells in non-severe SARS-CoV-2 infection. Across the whole study: Unsorted whole blood bulk RNA was sequenced, with unpaired chains.

V was clipped by 7 bases and J by 5 bases, with 13 bases between them. Germline V gives CDR1 DFQATT, CDR2 SNEGSKA (reference sequence). CDR3 length equals 12 residues. Attached unique molecular identifiers marked individual cDNA molecules. TCRdb redid the calling of the 5' RACE reads with MiXCR, one entry per CDR3 protein. Of 50,000 to 60,000 distinct CDR3 sequences listed, about 12% are singletons. Whole-study findings and limits: Matching against VDJdb likely underestimated virus-specific expansions, favoring anti-spike CD8.

V is TRBV20-1 and J is TRBJ2-3; D is possibly TRBD2 (7 bases). This clonotype was obtained from an adult who was a healthcare worker with PCR-confirmed SARS-CoV-2 infection or an uninfected control (not recorded which). Sequencing used whole blood. Here the CDR3 DNA reads TGCAGTGGGCGGGGAGGGGGAGATACGCAGTATTTT. Protein sequence: CSGRGGGDTQYF.